This is a list of T cell receptor beta chains from one sample in a study of blood T cell repertoires in COVID-19. Only in-frame clones appear in the TCRdb table, and some are missing; sequencing was by immunoSEQ multiplex PCR. The repertoire consists of fewer than 350,000 clones, with 85% to 90% occurring once and the leading ten covering approximately 12%. Sequenced input: peripheral blood. The receptors were sampled from a woman younger than 45 with COVID-19, enrolled during active disease. CDR3s include the opening cysteine and the closing phenylalanine or tryptophan. A D gene is named only where the DNA matches it firmly. Some rows have no size entry. The others give once, few or many, or a class for an expanded clone.

.	TRBV4-1	.	TRBJ1-5	CASSLNTGWSNQPQHF	TGCGCCAGCAGCCTCAACACAGGGTGGAGCAATCAGCCCCAGCATTTT
.	TRBV7-2	TRBD2	TRBJ2-7	CASSLEREGEQYF	TGTGCCAGCAGCTTAGAACGGGAGGGGGAGCAGTACTTC
once	TRBV5-4	TRBD2	TRBJ2-3	CASSLSSGTDTQYF	TGTGCCAGCAGCTTGTCTAGCGGTACAGATACGCAGTATTTT
.	TRBV10-3	.	TRBJ2-4	CAISEALVSAKNIQYF	TGTGCCATCAGTGAGGCCCTAGTTTCTGCCAAAAACATTCAGTACTTC
.	TRBV7-9	.	TRBJ2-4	CASSLAQVLAKNIQYF	TGTGCCAGCAGCTTAGCGCAGGTGTTAGCCAAAAACATTCAGTACTTC
.	TRBV5-1	TRBD1	TRBJ2-7	CASSPVEDRGSFYEQYF	TGCGCCAGCAGCCCCGTAGAAGACAGGGGGTCTTTCTACGAGCAGTACTTC
.	TRBV11-2	TRBD1	TRBJ1-4	CASSRDRVPGEKLFF	TGTGCCAGCAGCCGGGACAGGGTTCCGGGTGAAAAACTGTTTTTT
.	TRBV5-1	TRBD2	TRBJ2-3	CASSSALAGSRTDTQYF	TGCGCCAGCAGTTCGGCCTTAGCGGGCTCTCGCACAGATACGCAGTATTTT
.	TRBV2	.	TRBJ1-1	CASSQQGYTEAFF	TGTGCCAGCAGTCAACAGGGCTACACTGAAGCTTTCTTT
.	TRBV28	TRBD1	TRBJ2-7	CASSLGGTGAYEQYF	TGTGCCAGCAGCTTGGGTGGGACAGGGGCCTACGAGCAGTACTTC
.	TRBV30	TRBD1	TRBJ1-6	CAWSSATGGSPLHF	TGTGCCTGGAGTTCCGCGACAGGGGGTTCACCCCTCCACTTT
.	TRBV4-1	TRBD1	TRBJ2-7	CASSPRGQTYEQYF	TGCGCCAGCAGCCCCAGGGGGCAAACCTACGAGCAGTACTTC
.	TRBV7-9	TRBD1	TRBJ2-5	CASSPRQGAQYF	TGTGCCAGCAGCCCACGACAGGGGGCCCAGTACTTC
.	TRBV4-1	.	TRBJ1-5	CASSQGISGSGVHQPQHF	TGCGCCAGCAGCCAAGGAATCTCAGGGTCGGGAGTTCATCAGCCCCAGCATTTT
.	TRBV9	.	TRBJ1-2	CASSVYVDSHPRDGYTF	TGTGCCAGCAGCGTATATGTCGATTCACACCCTCGGGATGGCTACACCTTC
.	TRBV6-6	TRBD2	TRBJ2-7	CASSQARGGLAYEQYF	TGTGCCAGCAGCCAGGCGCGGGGGGGCCTGGCCTACGAGCAGTACTTC
.	TRBV4-1	.	TRBJ1-1	CASSQQDVNTEAFF	TGCGCCAGCAGCCAACAGGATGTGAACACTGAAGCTTTCTTT
.	TRBV7-2	TRBD2	TRBJ2-1	CASSLERGNEQFF	TGTGCCAGCAGCTTAGAGCGGGGGAATGAGCAGTTCTTC
few	TRBV25-1	.	TRBJ1-5	CASVRETNQPQHF	TGTGCCAGCGTTCGGGAGACTAATCAGCCCCAGCATTTT
.	TRBV30	TRBD1	TRBJ1-2	CAWSLTWTGVHGYTF	TGTGCCTGGAGTTTAACTTGGACAGGGGTGCATGGCTACACCTTC
.	TRBV2	.	TRBJ1-6	CASRPGNSPLHF	TGTGCCAGCAGACCAGGAAATTCACCCCTCCACTTT
.	TRBV13	TRBD1	TRBJ1-6	CASSLWDSDNSPLHF	TGTGCCAGCAGCTTATGGGACAGTGATAATTCACCCCTCCACTTT
.	TRBV7-6	TRBD1	TRBJ1-6	CASSSRQGGNSPLHF	TGTGCCAGCAGCTCACGACAGGGGGGGAATTCACCCCTCCACTTT
.	TRBV21-1	.	TRBJ1-3	CASSKVRGQRNTIYF	TGTGCCAGCAGCAAAGTACGGGGACAAAGGAACACCATATATTTT
.	TRBV6-4	TRBD1	TRBJ2-3	CASSPPVDGTASTDTQYF	TGTGCCAGCAGTCCACCCGTCGACGGGACAGCTAGCACAGATACGCAGTATTTT
.	TRBV6-4	.	TRBJ1-1	CASSRYPGNTEAFF	TGTGCCAGCTCCCGATACCCAGGGAACACTGAAGCTTTCTTT
.	TRBV2	.	TRBJ2-5	CASSAQRETQYF	TGTGCCAGCAGTGCACAGCGGGAGACCCAGTACTTC
.	TRBV5-6	.	TRBJ2-5	CASSYEFSRQETQYF	TGTGCCAGCAGCTATGAGTTCTCCAGGCAAGAGACCCAGTACTTC
.	TRBV7-2	TRBD1	TRBJ2-6	CASSSRDRRFFSGANVLTF	TGTGCCAGCAGCTCTCGGGACAGGCGATTTTTTTCTGGGGCCAACGTCCTGACTTTC
.	TRBV4-1	TRBD2	TRBJ2-3	CASSPAPGLGLGTDTQYF	TGCGCCAGCAGCCCAGCACCGGGACTAGGTTTGGGCACAGATACGCAGTATTTT
.	TRBV7-8	TRBD1	TRBJ2-1	CASKGRDRQPGSSYNEQFF	TGTGCCAGCAAAGGTAGGGACAGGCAACCGGGCAGCTCCTACAATGAGCAGTTCTTC
.	TRBV19	.	TRBJ2-3	CASRGLSRTDTQYF	TGTGCCAGTCGAGGACTCAGCAGGACAGATACGCAGTATTTT
.	TRBV19	.	TRBJ1-2	CASSIGGTGYTF	TGTGCCAGTAGTATCGGGGGGACTGGCTACACCTTC
.	TRBV6-5	.	TRBJ2-5	CASSHSPVETQYF	TGTGCCAGCAGTCACTCCCCGGTGGAGACCCAGTACTTC
.	TRBV28	TRBD1	TRBJ1-5	CASSWDRGNQPQHF	TGTGCCAGCAGTTGGGACAGGGGTAATCAGCCCCAGCATTTT
.	TRBV5-6	TRBD1	TRBJ2-7	CASTSQGAPYEQYF	TGTGCCAGCACCTCCCAGGGGGCTCCCTACGAGCAGTACTTC
.	TRBV19	.	TRBJ2-7	CASSGTSYEQYF	TGTGCCAGTAGTGGGACATCCTACGAGCAGTACTTC
.	TRBV5-6	.	TRBJ1-3	CASSLRGLGNTIYF	TGTGCCAGCAGCTTGAGGGGGTTGGGGAACACCATATATTTT
once	TRBV27	.	TRBJ2-3	CASSFLSTDTQYF	TGTGCCAGCAGTTTCCTCAGCACAGATACGCAGTATTTT
.	TRBV3-1/TRBV3-2	.	TRBJ2-2	CASSLLGGPNTGELFF	TGTGCCAGCAGTCTTCTGGGGGGGCCGAACACCGGGGAGCTGTTTTTT
.	TRBV14	TRBD2	TRBJ2-7	CASSQDRRGVGDF	TGTGCCAGCAGCCAAGATAGACGGGGGGTTGGGGACTTC
once	TRBV5-1	.	TRBJ1-6	CASSQMARVDSPLHF	TGCGCCAGCAGCCAAATGGCACGGGTTGATTCACCCCTCCACTTT
.	TRBV5-1	.	TRBJ1-1	CASRGQGNTEAFF	TGCGCCAGCAGAGGTCAGGGGAACACTGAAGCTTTCTTT
.	TRBV19	.	TRBJ2-7	CASSPRGTYYEQYF	TGTGCCAGTAGTCCCAGGGGCACCTACTACGAGCAGTACTTC
many	TRBV19	.	TRBJ1-2	CASSMGWGDGYTF	TGTGCCAGTAGTATGGGCTGGGGAGATGGCTACACCTTC
.	TRBV2	.	TRBJ2-5	CASSEAGVVQETQYF	TGTGCCAGCAGTGAAGCCGGGGTCGTACAAGAGACCCAGTACTTC